The 26 T cell receptor beta chains below were found in one sample sequenced in a study of T cell responses to AZD1222 COVID-19 vaccine. Data came from immunoSEQ multiplex PCR; TCRdb stores just in-frame clones and leaves some out. The table includes more than 80,000 clones, about 90% detected once. Material: peripheral blood, obtained on day 0 of MenACWY control vaccination. The source is an adult in good health.

This chain uses TRBV28 with TRBJ1-2; D remains unclear. The CDR3 spans 12 residues. Trimming took off 5 bases at V and 8 bases at J, with 12 bases between the two ends. The germline V gene has CDR1 MDHEN and CDR2 SYDVKM. CDR3 nucleotide sequence: TGTGCCAGCAGTACTGGTCTGCGGGGCTACACCTTC. The encoded protein is CASSTGLRGYTF.

With respect to this clone: Other nucleotide sequences in the sample specify the same CDR3. This chain joins TRBV5-1 and TRBJ2-2; perhaps TRBD1 as D (5 bases). Germline-derived CDR1 and CDR2 are SGHRS and YFSETQ. This CDR3 region has 13 residues. V shed 6 bases and J shed 1 base, with 7 bases lying between them. The CDR3 sequence: CASNTGNTGELFF. DNA of the CDR3: TGCGCCAGCAACACAGGGAACACCGGGGAGCTGTTTTTT.

V and J are TRBV18 and TRBJ2-5, with unresolved D. The CDR3 has 13 amino acids. The germline V and J ends were trimmed by 2 bases and 5 bases, with 9 bases remaining between them. Germline V gene data show CDR1 as KGHSH and CDR2 as LQKENI. The CDR3 here is CASSPTGSETQYF. The CDR3 DNA reads TGTGCCAGCTCACCAACGGGTTCGGAGACCCAGTACTTC.

The chain employs TRBV2 and TRBJ2-2, with 8 bases identical to TRBD1. Germline loops: CDR1 SNHLY, CDR2 FYNNEI. V gave up 8 bases and J gave up 2 bases; unmatched junction bases: 4. This CDR3 spans 14 amino acids. DNA for the CDR3: TGTGCCAGCGGGGACAGGAAAAACACCGGGGAGCTGTTTTTT. The encoded protein is CASGDRKNTGELFF.

The gene calls are TRBV18 and TRBJ1-1; 10 bases align to TRBD1. The V gene's germline CDR1 is KGHSH and CDR2 LQKENI. The CDR3 contains 16 residues. V lost 1 base to trimming and J lost 3 bases; unmatched junction nucleotides: 5. The CDR3 coding sequence is TGTGCCAGCTCACCACTCCCAGACAGGGGGCACACTGAAGCTTTCTTT. Its translation is CASSPLPDRGHTEAFF.

The V gene is TRBV27, the J gene TRBJ2-2, with 8 bases identical to TRBD1. This CDR3 contains 17 residues. The trim removed 0 bases at V and 4 bases at J, leaving 7 bases unmatched. Germline assignment: CDR1 MNHEY and CDR2 SMNVEV (reference sequence). The chain's CDR3 is CASSLSATGASTGELFF. DNA of the CDR3: TGTGCCAGCAGTTTATCAGCGACAGGGGCGAGCACCGGGGAGCTGTTTTTT.

This chain uses TRBV4-3 with TRBJ1-1, with D possibly matching TRBD1 (5 bases). Trimming shortened V by 1 base and J by 0 bases, and 15 bases separated the two germline ends. The CDR3 totals 17 residues. The germline V gene encodes CDR1 LGHNA and CDR2 YSLEER. The DNA of the CDR3 is TGCGCCAGCAGCCAAGGTAAGGGGCCGGGAATGAACACTGAAGCTTTCTTT. Amino acid sequence: CASSQGKGPGMNTEAFF.

This clone was recorded only once. The chain employs TRBV30 and TRBJ1-2; D perhaps matches TRBD1 (5 bases). The germline V and J ends were trimmed by 4 bases and 4 bases, with 19 bases remaining between them. The CDR3 sequence is 15 residues long. Germline CDR1 reads GTSNPN; CDR2 reads SVGIG (reference sequence). CDR3 nucleotide sequence: TGTGCCTGGACGAGGACCGTCGGAGGGACCTATGGCTACACCTTC. This sequence encodes CAWTRTVGGTYGYTF. Full variable domain (rest looked up from reference TRBV30 and TRBJ1-2): SQTIHQWPATLVQPVGSPLSLECTVEGTSNPNLYWYRQAAGRGLQLLFYSVGIGQISSEVPQNLSASRPQDRQFILSSKKLLLSDSGFYLCAWTRTVGGTYGYTFGSGTRLTVV.

The chain joins TRBV19 to TRBJ1-1, with D possibly being TRBD1 (6 bases). The ends were cut back, 4 bases at V and 0 bases at J, with 9 bases in the middle. Germline-derived CDR1 and CDR2 are LNHDA and SQIVND (reference sequence). This CDR3 comprises 14 residues. The CDR3 DNA sequence: TGTGCCAGTAGTAGAGGACAGATGAACACTGAAGCTTTCTTT. It is translated as CASSRGQMNTEAFF. The whole variable domain, filled in from reference TRBV19 and TRBJ1-1, reads DGGITQSPKYLFRKEGQNVTLSCEQNLNHDAMYWYRQDPGQGLRLIYYSQIVNDFQKGDIAEGYSVSREKKESFPLTVTSAQKNPTAFYLCASSRGQMNTEAFFGQGTRLTVV.

V and J are TRBV25-1 and TRBJ1-6, with D perhaps matching TRBD1 (6 bases). The CDR3 sequence is 14 residues long. The ends were cut back, 4 bases at V and 6 bases at J, with 10 bases in the middle. Germline V lookup: CDR1 MGHDK, CDR2 SYGVNS. CDR3 region: CASSAGAFNSPLHF. DNA of the CDR3: TGTGCCAGCAGTGCGGGGGCATTTAATTCACCCCTCCACTTT.

This clone appeared a few times. The chain carries TRBV7-2 and TRBJ1-2; D is perhaps TRBD1 (6 bases). Germline V gene lookup returns CDR1 SGHTA and CDR2 FQGNSA. The CDR3 is 15 residues long. Trimming cost V 5 bases and J 7 bases, with 20 bases left between them. The CDR3 nucleotides are TGTGCCAGCAGCATAAGACAGGAACCGTTCCCTGGCTACACCTTC. It yields the protein CASSIRQEPFPGYTF.

In this sample, this clone turned up a few times. The V and J genes are TRBV7-2 and TRBJ1-6; D gene ambiguous. The germline V gene has CDR1 SGHTA and CDR2 FQGNSA. This CDR3 contains 15 residues. Trimming removed 1 base from V and 7 bases from J, with 11 bases in between. CDR3 nucleotide sequence: TGTGCCAGCAGCTTAGTGGCAGGTACCAATTCACCCCTCCACTTT. Residues: CASSLVAGTNSPLHF.

This chain joins TRBV6-5 and TRBJ1-3, with TRBD1 matching 8 bases. This CDR3 contains 14 residues. In germline, CDR1 is MNHEY, CDR2 SVGAGI. The ends lost 6 bases at V and 3 bases at J; junction bases unmatched: 4. CDR3 sequence reads: CASRRTGFGNTIYF. In DNA, the CDR3 is TGTGCCAGCAGGAGGACAGGGTTTGGAAACACCATATATTTT.

The rearrangement joins TRBV5-5 to TRBJ2-2; D may be TRBD1 (6 bases). The CDR3 is 15 residues long. Trimming stripped 5 bases from V and 1 base from J, with 12 bases between. CDR1 and CDR2 (germline): SGHKS, YYEKEE (reference sequence). In nucleotides, the CDR3 is TGTGCCAGCAGTTACAGGGACGAGAACACCGGGGAGCTGTTTTTT. Its protein product is CASSYRDENTGELFF.

The chain couples TRBV12-5 to TRBJ1-6; 7 positions agree with TRBD1. Trimming at V came to 5 bases and at J to 8 bases, leaving 6 bases not matched to a gene. Germline CDR1 reads LGHNT; CDR2 reads FRNRAP. The CDR3 covers 14 residues. CDR3 sequence reads: CASGPRDSDSPLHF. The CDR3 nucleotides are TGTGCTAGTGGTCCACGGGACAGTGATTCACCCCTCCACTTT.

The chain employs TRBV30 and TRBJ2-7; 7 bases are a match to TRBD1. The CDR3 loop spans 14 amino acids. V lost 7 bases to trimming and J lost 0 bases; unmatched junction nucleotides: 9. Germline loops: CDR1 GTSNPN, CDR2 SVGIG (reference sequence). The CDR3 bases are TGTGCCTCGCAGGGACAGCGCAACTCCTACGAGCAGTACTTC. As protein: CASQGQRNSYEQYF.

The J gene is TRBJ1-5, the V gene TRBV6-2 or TRBV6-3, with D uncertain. Trimming shortened V by 4 bases and J by 2 bases, and 9 bases separated the two germline ends. The CDR3 loop spans 14 amino acids. Germline-derived CDR1 and CDR2 are MNHEY and SVGEGT. The CDR3 reads CASSSVFRNQPQHF. Written as DNA, the CDR3 is TGTGCCAGCAGTTCCGTCTTTCGCAATCAGCCCCAGCATTTT.

CDR3 sequence (DNA): TGTGCCAGCTCACGCGTCCAGGGAAGGTTGTACGAGCAGTACTTC. This encodes CASSRVQGRLYEQYF. J is TRBJ2-7 and V is TRBV18; possibly TRBD1 for D (5 bases). This CDR3 contains 15 residues. Germline CDR1 and CDR2: KGHSH and LQKENI. V shed 4 bases and J shed 4 bases, with 17 bases lying between them.

This chain connects TRBV2 to TRBJ2-2, with D unresolved. The V gene's germline CDR1 is SNHLY and CDR2 FYNNEI. Trimming took off 1 base at V and 1 base at J, with 7 bases between the two ends. The CDR3 has 15 amino acids. CDR3 DNA: TGTGCCAGCAGTGAAGGGCCAAGGAACACCGGGGAGCTGTTTTTT. It yields the protein CASSEGPRNTGELFF. The full variable domain, its missing parts supplied by reference TRBV2 and TRBJ2-2, is EPEVTQTPSHQVTQMGQEVILRCVPISNHLYFYWYRQILGQKVEFLVSFYNNEISEKSEIFDDQFSVERPDGSNFTLKIRSTKLEDSAMYFCASSEGPRNTGELFFGEGSRLTVL.

This chain joins TRBV7-9 and TRBJ1-6, with unresolved D. The CDR3 has 13 residues. Trimming left V 1 base short and J 9 bases short, with 7 bases between. CDR1 SEHNR and CDR2 FQNEAQ come from the germline V gene (reference sequence). The DNA of the CDR3 is TGTGCCAGCAGCTTAGATCAGGTTTCACCCCTCCACTTT. Its translation: CASSLDQVSPLHF.

The chain couples TRBV9 to TRBJ1-5; 9 positions match TRBD1. CDR3 size: 15 residues. Germline CDR1 is SGDLS and CDR2 is YYNGEE. V was clipped by 3 bases and J by 5 bases; unmatched bases: 6. The CDR3 protein is CASSAGTGPYQPQHF. CDR3 DNA: TGTGCCAGCAGCGCCGGGACAGGGCCTTATCAGCCCCAGCATTTT. Variable domain in full (rest from reference TRBV9 and TRBJ1-5): DSGVTQTPKHLITATGQRVTLRCSPRSGDLSVYWYQQSLDQGLQFLIQYYNGEERAKGNILERFSAQQFPDLHSELNLSSLELGDSALYFCASSAGTGPYQPQHFGDGTRLSIL.

About this clone itself: An end of the junction differs from the germline gene, which may be a read error. The same CDR3 arises from other DNA sequences in this sample as well. The chain carries TRBV6-2 or TRBV6-3 and TRBJ1-6; D uncertain. Germline V gene lookup returns CDR1 MNHEY and CDR2 SVGEGT. The CDR3 has 14 residues. The CDR3 here is CASSYKLGNSPLHF. The DNA of the CDR3 is TGTGCCAGTAGTTATAAGTTGGGTAATTCACCCCTCCACTTT.

The chain carries TRBV4-2 and TRBJ1-3, with a tentative D call TRBD1 (6 bases). CDR1 is LGHNA and CDR2 is YNFKEQ in the germline V gene. The CDR3 length is 14 residues. The ends were cut back, 5 bases at V and 5 bases at J, with 13 bases in the middle. CDR3 sequence reads: CASSGGGQRNTIYF. The CDR3 DNA reads as TGTGCCAGCAGCGGCGGGGGGCAGAGAAACACCATATATTTT.

The V call is TRBV6-5, the J call TRBJ1-6, with a tentative D call TRBD1 (5 bases). CDR3 length: 14 residues. V was cut by 4 bases and J by 9 bases, with 13 bases left in between. Germline V gene lookup returns CDR1 MNHEY and CDR2 SVGAGI. The CDR3 loop reads CASSSGRVGSPLHF. In DNA, the CDR3 is TGTGCCAGCAGTTCTGGCAGGGTGGGTTCACCCCTCCACTTT.

This clone has just one count. The chain uses TRBV9 and TRBJ2-7; no definite D call. The CDR3 runs to 14 residues. V was cut by 5 bases and J by 5 bases, with 17 bases left in between. CDR1 and CDR2 (germline): SGDLS, YYNGEE. CDR3 bases: TGTGCCAGCAGTAGTTCTAGTGGTGGCAACGAGCAGTACTTC. Its protein product is CASSSSSGGNEQYF.

The chain recombines TRBV5-1 with TRBJ1-2; D gene unclear. V lost 0 bases to trimming and J lost 1 base, with 4 bases between them. The germline CDR1 and CDR2 sequences are SGHRS and YFSETQ. This CDR3 comprises 13 residues. CDR3 residues: CASSLADNYGYTF. CDR3 nucleotides: TGCGCCAGCAGCTTGGCGGATAACTATGGCTACACCTTC.